This TCR beta chain was recorded in a study of T cell repertoires in cytomegalovirus infection. Study at large: Peptides in the study included HLA-C-restricted and HLA-B-restricted CMV epitopes. The public TCR beta signatures pointed to both CMV infection and matching HLA type. Broader study findings: The response measured ex vivo was dominated by TCR beta clonotypes (HLA-C-restricted and CMV-specific). Totalled public TCR beta family frequency picked out people who carried CMV plus the relevant HLA.

This clonotype has a handful of counts. Its specificity is not known. From germline, CDR1 is DFQATT and CDR2 SNEGSKA (reference sequence). V lost 0 bases and J lost 5, with 11 bases in between. The CDR3 has 14 residues. TCRdb fed the reads into MiXCR, producing one record per CDR3 protein. The sample contains roughly 120,000 distinct CDR3 sequences, around 30% of which appear only once. The sequencing here drew on CD8+ T cells from cultured PBMCs, taken from culture after CMV antigen stimulation. The J gene is TRBJ1-5, the V gene TRBV20-1; D remains ambiguous. This sequence originates from a human donor in good health (CMV status not recorded). Some clones in this sample may be carry-over from other donors' samples. The CDR3 region has the DNA TGCAGTGCTAGAGATAAAGGATTTGATCAGCCCCAGCATTTT. Protein: CSARDKGFDQPQHF.